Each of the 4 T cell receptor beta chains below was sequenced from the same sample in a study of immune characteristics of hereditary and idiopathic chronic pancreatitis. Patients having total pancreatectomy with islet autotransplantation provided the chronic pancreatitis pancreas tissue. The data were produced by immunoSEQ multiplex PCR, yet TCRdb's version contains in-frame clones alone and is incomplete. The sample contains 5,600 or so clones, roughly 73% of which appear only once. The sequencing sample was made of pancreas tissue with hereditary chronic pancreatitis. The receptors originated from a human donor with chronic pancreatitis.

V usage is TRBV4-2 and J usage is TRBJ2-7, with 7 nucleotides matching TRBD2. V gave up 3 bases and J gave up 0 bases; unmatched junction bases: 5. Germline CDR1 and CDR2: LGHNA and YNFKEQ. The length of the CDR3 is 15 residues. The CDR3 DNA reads TGTGCCAGCAGCCACCAAGCGGGGAACTCCTACGAGCAGTACTTC. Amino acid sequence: CASSHQAGNSYEQYF.

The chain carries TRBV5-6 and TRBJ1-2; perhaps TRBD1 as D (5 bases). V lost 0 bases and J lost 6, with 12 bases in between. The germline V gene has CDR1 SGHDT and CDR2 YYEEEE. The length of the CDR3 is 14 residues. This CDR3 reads CASSLGRPGNGYTF. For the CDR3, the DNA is TGTGCCAGCAGCTTGGGTCGGCCAGGGAATGGCTACACCTTC.

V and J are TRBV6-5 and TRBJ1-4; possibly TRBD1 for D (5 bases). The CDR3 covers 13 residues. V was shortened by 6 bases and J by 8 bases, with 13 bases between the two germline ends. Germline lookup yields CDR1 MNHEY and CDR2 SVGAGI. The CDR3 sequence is CASRGEGEEKLFF. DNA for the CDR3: TGTGCCAGCAGGGGGGAAGGAGAAGAAAAACTGTTTTTT.

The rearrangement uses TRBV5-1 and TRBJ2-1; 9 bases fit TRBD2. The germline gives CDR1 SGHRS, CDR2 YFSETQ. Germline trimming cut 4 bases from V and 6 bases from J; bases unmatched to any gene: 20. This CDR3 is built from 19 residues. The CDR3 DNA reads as TGCGCCAGCAGCGCCCTCTTATTTAGCGGGGGAAGTATGGGCAATGAGCAGTTCTTC. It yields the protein CASSALLFSGGSMGNEQFF.